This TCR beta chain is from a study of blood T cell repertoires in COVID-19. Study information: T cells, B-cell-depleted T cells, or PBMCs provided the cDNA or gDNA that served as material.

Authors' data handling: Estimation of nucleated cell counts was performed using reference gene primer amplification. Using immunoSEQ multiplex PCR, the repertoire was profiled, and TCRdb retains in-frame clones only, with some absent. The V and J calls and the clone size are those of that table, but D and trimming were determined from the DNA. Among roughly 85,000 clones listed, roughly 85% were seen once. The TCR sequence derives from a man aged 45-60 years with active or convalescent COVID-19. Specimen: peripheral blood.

Here the CDR3 reads CASSMFRLREAFF. The CDR3 DNA sequence: TGTGCCAGTAGTATGTTTCGCCTACGGGAAGCTTTCTTT. The chain uses TRBV19 and TRBJ1-1, with no clear D. The CDR3 spans 13 residues. Trimming removed 3 bases at V and 8 bases at J, with 13 bases between. Per the germline V gene, CDR1 is LNHDA and CDR2 is SQIVND (reference sequence).